These 2 T cell receptor beta chains share one sample of origin, sequenced in a study of T cells after posttransplantation cyclophosphamide. This table comes from immunoSEQ multiplex PCR, and its TCRdb copy is limited to in-frame clones, with some not included. The sample has more than 20,000 clones, approximately 71% seen once. Specimen: memory CD4+ T cells sorted from PBMCs. The receptors were gathered from an older woman in good health, CMV-negative, and a related stem cell transplant donor.

The chain combines TRBV19 with TRBJ2-7; 9 nucleotides line up with TRBD1. CDR1 is LNHDA, CDR2 SQIVND, per germline (reference sequence). The CDR3 totals 13 residues. The V gene end was trimmed by 8 bases and the J gene end by 6 bases; junction bases not matched to a gene: 8. The CDR3 loop is CASGPGTGTEQYF. The CDR3, as DNA: TGTGCCAGTGGACCCGGGACAGGGACCGAGCAGTACTTC.

This clone showed up just a few times. The chain joins TRBV25-1 to TRBJ1-4; no reliable D call. V lost 1 base to trimming and J lost 5 bases, with 11 bases between them. Germline CDR1 and CDR2: MGHDK and SYGVNS. CDR3 length: 15 residues. The CDR3 protein is CASSELDYYNEKLFF. The DNA of the CDR3 is TGTGCCAGCAGTGAATTGGACTATTACAATGAAAAACTGTTTTTT.